This T cell receptor beta chain came from a study of CXCR3-negative and CXCR3-positive naive CD8 T cells. Study-wide points: Naive cells that were CXCR3-positive had more hydrophobic TRB CDR3s (compared with CXCR3-negative naive cells). Naive subsets did not differ in surface CD5, and TRB CDR3 properties served to infer TCR strength.

Measured by frequency, this clonotype is medium-sized. The antigen remains unidentified. Via 5' RACE with UMI labels, TRB cDNA libraries were prepared. After re-calling the 5' RACE reads, TCRdb lists one entry per CDR3 protein, DNA absent. Seen in this sample are 4,000 to 6,000 distinct CDR3 sequences; the ten most common clones hold about 2.4%. Germline lookup yields CDR1 SQVTM and CDR2 ANQGSEA. The CDR3 length is 19 residues. This TCR derives from a human donor in good health. Some clones in this sample may be carry-over from other donors' samples. The sequencing sample was made of naive CXCR3+ CD8+ T cells from blood. This sample's subset: CD45RO-CCR7+CD27+CD95- naive CD8+ T cells expressing CXCR3 (TNR3+). The genes are TRBV29-1 and TRBJ2-1; TCRdb lists TRBD2, though no DNA is available to test this call. CDR3: CSVEDPTGLAGGSYNEQFF.